The present entry profiles one T cell receptor beta chain with its context. This specimen comes from a study of blood T cell repertoires in COVID-19. Study summary: Both acute and convalescent COVID-19 samples were obtained from the United States, Italy and Spain.

The authors' processing: Quantification of nucleated cells was approximated via reference gene primer amplification. Profiled with immunoSEQ multiplex PCR; TCRdb holds only in-frame clones, not every one. That table furnishes V, J and clone size, whereas the DNA furnished D and trimming. Of about 400,000 clones listed, around nine tenths were seen once; the top ten hold about 3%. Germline V lookup: CDR1 ENHRY, CDR2 SYGVKD. The CDR3 is 15 residues long. V was cut by 9 bases and J by 1 base, with 17 bases left in between. The clonotype comes from a human donor in a cohort sampled during active COVID-19. The chain has TRBV10-3 and TRBJ2-3, with D perhaps TRBD2 (6 bases). The specimen sequenced was peripheral blood. The CDR3 protein is CAISLASLGTDTQYF. In DNA form, the CDR3 reads TGTGCCATTTCGCTAGCGTCCCTCGGCACAGATACGCAGTATTTT.